A selection of T cell receptor beta chains follows, all from one sample in a study of blood T cell repertoires in COVID-19. The data were produced by immunoSEQ multiplex PCR, yet TCRdb's version contains in-frame clones alone and is incomplete. Of roughly 190,000 clones in the sample, 80% to 90% were seen once. Input material: PBMCs or T cells enriched from blood (not recorded which). Receptors were obtained from a man between 35 and 55 years old who had recovered from COVID-19. Each CDR3 is given with its conserved first and last residue. Each record gives: clone size, J gene, D gene, CDR3 length, V gene, CDR3 DNA, CDR3 protein. The D gene is left open where the match is weak. Not all rows give a size; the values are once, few, many and, for expanded clones, a class.

clone_size: many
j_call: TRBJ2-2
d_call: -
cdr3_length: 14
v_call: TRBV6-5
cdr3_nt: TGTGCCAGCAGTTACTCGAGGTACACCGGGGAGCTGTTTTTT
cdr3_aa: CASSYSRYTGELFF

clone_size: -
j_call: TRBJ2-1
d_call: TRBD2
cdr3_length: 16
v_call: TRBV5-3
cdr3_nt: TGTGCCAGAAGCCTGACTAGCGGGAGGGAATACAATGAGCAGTTCTTC
cdr3_aa: CARSLTSGREYNEQFF

clone_size: -
j_call: TRBJ2-7
d_call: -
cdr3_length: 15
v_call: TRBV10-2
cdr3_nt: TGCGCCAGCAGTGCCAGGACAGTGAGCTCCTACGAGCAGTACTTC
cdr3_aa: CASSARTVSSYEQYF

clone_size: -
j_call: TRBJ1-2
d_call: TRBD1
cdr3_length: 14
v_call: TRBV7-9
cdr3_nt: TGTGCCAGCAGCATATGGACAGGGTCCTATGGCTACACCTTC
cdr3_aa: CASSIWTGSYGYTF

clone_size: -
j_call: TRBJ1-2
d_call: -
cdr3_length: 16
v_call: TRBV13
cdr3_nt: TGTGCCAGCAGCCACAAGATTGGACAGCCCGTCTATGGCTACACCTTC
cdr3_aa: CASSHKIGQPVYGYTF

clone_size: -
j_call: TRBJ2-2
d_call: TRBD2
cdr3_length: 17
v_call: TRBV19
cdr3_nt: TGTGCCAGTACGGGACTAGCGGGGCGAATGAACACCGGGGAGCTGTTTTTT
cdr3_aa: CASTGLAGRMNTGELFF

clone_size: -
j_call: TRBJ1-2
d_call: -
cdr3_length: 12
v_call: TRBV7-2
cdr3_nt: TGTGCCAGCAGCTGGGGACTCTCTGGCTACACCTTC
cdr3_aa: CASSWGLSGYTF

clone_size: -
j_call: TRBJ1-5
d_call: -
cdr3_length: 15
v_call: TRBV7-2
cdr3_nt: TGTGCCAGCAGCTTTACCGGGAATAGCAATCAGCCCCAGCATTTT
cdr3_aa: CASSFTGNSNQPQHF

clone_size: -
j_call: TRBJ2-3
d_call: TRBD1
cdr3_length: 13
v_call: TRBV5-5
cdr3_nt: TGTGCCAGCAGCTTTACAGGGGGGGATACGCAGTATTTT
cdr3_aa: CASSFTGGDTQYF

clone_size: -
j_call: TRBJ1-1
d_call: -
cdr3_length: 11
v_call: TRBV19
cdr3_nt: TGTGCCAGTAGTGAGGGTCCTGAAGCTTTCTTT
cdr3_aa: CASSEGPEAFF

clone_size: -
j_call: TRBJ1-1
d_call: -
cdr3_length: 12
v_call: TRBV7-2
cdr3_nt: TGTGCCAGCAGCTTAGAGTACGGGGGAGCTTTCTTT
cdr3_aa: CASSLEYGGAFF

clone_size: -
j_call: TRBJ2-3
d_call: -
cdr3_length: 14
v_call: TRBV21-1
cdr3_nt: TGTGCCAGCAACCCCGGGACAGGGGCAGATACGCAGTATTTT
cdr3_aa: CASNPGTGADTQYF

clone_size: -
j_call: TRBJ2-3
d_call: -
cdr3_length: 15
v_call: TRBV10-1
cdr3_nt: TGCGCCAGCAGTGTTGGGACTGGGTACACAGATACGCAGTATTTT
cdr3_aa: CASSVGTGYTDTQYF

clone_size: -
j_call: TRBJ2-2
d_call: TRBD1
cdr3_length: 15
v_call: TRBV6-4
cdr3_nt: TGTGCCAGCAGTTACGACAGGGGGAACACCGGGGAGCTGTTTTTT
cdr3_aa: CASSYDRGNTGELFF

clone_size: -
j_call: TRBJ1-2
d_call: TRBD1
cdr3_length: 15
v_call: TRBV5-4
cdr3_nt: TGTGCCAGCAGCGCGGGGGGACAGGGGAATTATGGCTACACCTTC
cdr3_aa: CASSAGGQGNYGYTF

clone_size: once
j_call: TRBJ2-1
d_call: TRBD2
cdr3_length: 15
v_call: TRBV9
cdr3_nt: TGTGCCAGCAGCGTAGGGACTAGACTTTTCAATGAGCAGTTCTTC
cdr3_aa: CASSVGTRLFNEQFF

clone_size: -
j_call: TRBJ2-2
d_call: TRBD1
cdr3_length: 15
v_call: TRBV28
cdr3_nt: TGTGCCAGCAGTGGGACAGGGCCAAAGACCGGGGAGCTGTTTTTT
cdr3_aa: CASSGTGPKTGELFF

clone_size: -
j_call: TRBJ2-7
d_call: TRBD2
cdr3_length: 16
v_call: TRBV4-1
cdr3_nt: TGCGCCAGCAGCCAATACCCCGGACTAGCGGATTCGGTGCAGTACTTC
cdr3_aa: CASSQYPGLADSVQYF

clone_size: -
j_call: TRBJ2-5
d_call: -
cdr3_length: 14
v_call: TRBV5-4
cdr3_nt: TGTGCCAGCAGCCAGGAACAGAGCCAAGAGACCCAGTACTTC
cdr3_aa: CASSQEQSQETQYF

clone_size: -
j_call: TRBJ2-1
d_call: TRBD2
cdr3_length: 14
v_call: TRBV5-1
cdr3_nt: TGCGCCAGCAGCTTACTAGCGGGGGTGAATGAGCAGTTCTTC
cdr3_aa: CASSLLAGVNEQFF

clone_size: -
j_call: TRBJ1-1
d_call: -
cdr3_length: 16
v_call: TRBV4-1
cdr3_nt: TGCGCCAGCAGCCCGCGGACAGAAAGGTCTCGCACTGAAGCTTTCTTT
cdr3_aa: CASSPRTERSRTEAFF

clone_size: -
j_call: TRBJ2-5
d_call: TRBD2
cdr3_length: 17
v_call: TRBV9
cdr3_nt: TGTGCCAGCAGCCTTGGGACTAGCGGGAGTAGGAAAGAGACCCAGTACTTC
cdr3_aa: CASSLGTSGSRKETQYF

clone_size: -
j_call: TRBJ2-7
d_call: -
cdr3_length: 10
v_call: TRBV28
cdr3_nt: TGTGCCAGCAGGCACAGGGCAATGTACTTC
cdr3_aa: CASRHRAMYF

clone_size: -
j_call: TRBJ1-2
d_call: -
cdr3_length: 14
v_call: TRBV9
cdr3_nt: TGTGCCAGCAGCCTCCCGGAGGGAGGCTATGGCTACACCTTC
cdr3_aa: CASSLPEGGYGYTF

clone_size: -
j_call: TRBJ2-3
d_call: -
cdr3_length: 15
v_call: TRBV25-1
cdr3_nt: TGTGCCAGCAGTGAACGGGTAGTCAGCACAGATACGCAGTATTTT
cdr3_aa: CASSERVVSTDTQYF

clone_size: -
j_call: TRBJ2-3
d_call: -
cdr3_length: 13
v_call: TRBV29-1
cdr3_nt: TGCAGCGTTGAAAAACAGGGCGCAGATACGCAGTATTTT
cdr3_aa: CSVEKQGADTQYF

clone_size: -
j_call: TRBJ1-4
d_call: -
cdr3_length: 15
v_call: TRBV29-1
cdr3_nt: TGCAGCGTTGGGGGCATACAGGGATGGGATGAAAAACTGTTTTTT
cdr3_aa: CSVGGIQGWDEKLFF

clone_size: -
j_call: TRBJ1-1
d_call: -
cdr3_length: 14
v_call: TRBV28
cdr3_nt: TGTGCCAGCAGTTTTGAAGGGGCTCGTACTGAAGCTTTCTTT
cdr3_aa: CASSFEGARTEAFF

clone_size: -
j_call: TRBJ2-7
d_call: -
cdr3_length: 17
v_call: TRBV4-2
cdr3_nt: TGTGCCAGCAGCCAAGACGCGATTTTTCGGAGCTCCTACGAGCAGTACTTC
cdr3_aa: CASSQDAIFRSSYEQYF

clone_size: -
j_call: TRBJ1-2
d_call: -
cdr3_length: 12
v_call: TRBV2
cdr3_nt: TGTGCCAGCAGTGTAGCCACACGCGGCTACACCTTC
cdr3_aa: CASSVATRGYTF

clone_size: -
j_call: TRBJ2-3
d_call: TRBD2
cdr3_length: 16
v_call: TRBV19
cdr3_nt: TGTGCCAGTAGTATCGGAGGGAGGGGCGTCACAGATACGCAGTATTTT
cdr3_aa: CASSIGGRGVTDTQYF

clone_size: -
j_call: TRBJ2-1
d_call: TRBD2
cdr3_length: 16
v_call: TRBV19
cdr3_nt: TGTGCCAGTAGTATGATCAGCGGGGTTGCCGACAATGAGCAGTTCTTC
cdr3_aa: CASSMISGVADNEQFF

clone_size: -
j_call: TRBJ2-5
d_call: -
cdr3_length: 13
v_call: TRBV7-9
cdr3_nt: TGTGCCAGCAGCTTAAGATTGAGGGAGACCCAGTACTTC
cdr3_aa: CASSLRLRETQYF

clone_size: -
j_call: TRBJ2-7
d_call: TRBD2
cdr3_length: 17
v_call: TRBV29-1
cdr3_nt: TGCAGCGTTGTGGGACTAGCGGGAGCCCCTCTCTACTACGAGCAGTACTTC
cdr3_aa: CSVVGLAGAPLYYEQYF

clone_size: -
j_call: TRBJ2-1
d_call: -
cdr3_length: 14
v_call: TRBV7-9
cdr3_nt: TGTGCCAGCAGCTTAGCCCCCGGGAGCAATGAGCAGTTCTTC
cdr3_aa: CASSLAPGSNEQFF

clone_size: -
j_call: TRBJ1-5
d_call: -
cdr3_length: 16
v_call: TRBV2
cdr3_nt: TGTGCCAGCAGTGAAGCAGGGAGGAATAGCAATCAGCCCCAGCATTTT
cdr3_aa: CASSEAGRNSNQPQHF

clone_size: -
j_call: TRBJ1-5
d_call: -
cdr3_length: 13
v_call: TRBV2
cdr3_nt: TGTGCCAGCGAGCCGGGATGGGATCAGCCCCAGCATTTT
cdr3_aa: CASEPGWDQPQHF

clone_size: -
j_call: TRBJ1-5
d_call: TRBD1
cdr3_length: 15
v_call: TRBV3-1/TRBV3-2
cdr3_nt: TGTGCCAGCAGCCAAGAGACAGGGGGTAATCAGCCCCAGCATTTT
cdr3_aa: CASSQETGGNQPQHF

clone_size: -
j_call: TRBJ2-1
d_call: TRBD1
cdr3_length: 14
v_call: TRBV7-2
cdr3_nt: TGTGCCAGCAGCTTACAGGGGGTCTACAATGAGCAGTTCTTC
cdr3_aa: CASSLQGVYNEQFF

clone_size: -
j_call: TRBJ2-5
d_call: -
cdr3_length: 15
v_call: TRBV30
cdr3_nt: TGTGCCTGGAGTTGGTCGGCAGGGCCGCGGGAGACCCAGTACTTC
cdr3_aa: CAWSWSAGPRETQYF

clone_size: -
j_call: TRBJ2-1
d_call: TRBD2
cdr3_length: 15
v_call: TRBV7-2
cdr3_nt: TGTGCCAGCAGTCTAGCGGGAGAGTCCTACAATGAGCAGTTCTTC
cdr3_aa: CASSLAGESYNEQFF

clone_size: -
j_call: TRBJ1-1
d_call: -
cdr3_length: 15
v_call: TRBV7-9
cdr3_nt: TGTGCCAGCAGCCCATGGGGCCAGGTGGGCACTGAAGCTTTCTTT
cdr3_aa: CASSPWGQVGTEAFF

clone_size: few
j_call: TRBJ1-2
d_call: -
cdr3_length: 15
v_call: TRBV6-6
cdr3_nt: TGTGCCAGCAGTTACGGAGAATGGGGGCTGGGTGGCTACACCTTC
cdr3_aa: CASSYGEWGLGGYTF

clone_size: -
j_call: TRBJ1-1
d_call: -
cdr3_length: 14
v_call: TRBV27
cdr3_nt: TGTGCCAGCAGTTTTCGGGGTGCGGCCACTGAAGCTTTCTTT
cdr3_aa: CASSFRGAATEAFF

clone_size: -
j_call: TRBJ1-3
d_call: TRBD1
cdr3_length: 14
v_call: TRBV19
cdr3_nt: TGTGCCAGTAGTATCAGGGGGACTGGAAACACCATATATTTT
cdr3_aa: CASSIRGTGNTIYF

clone_size: -
j_call: TRBJ1-1
d_call: -
cdr3_length: 14
v_call: TRBV7-2
cdr3_nt: TGTGCCAGCAGCCTAATGTCAGGAAACACTGAAGCTTTCTTT
cdr3_aa: CASSLMSGNTEAFF

clone_size: -
j_call: TRBJ1-5
d_call: -
cdr3_length: 15
v_call: TRBV28
cdr3_nt: TGTGCCAGCATCCCGGCTGGGGGGGGTTACCGGCCCCAGCATTTT
cdr3_aa: CASIPAGGGYRPQHF

clone_size: -
j_call: TRBJ1-4
d_call: -
cdr3_length: 17
v_call: TRBV9
cdr3_nt: TGTGCCAGCAGCGTATCGTCAGGGTTACAGGGAAATGAAAAACTGTTTTTT
cdr3_aa: CASSVSSGLQGNEKLFF

clone_size: -
j_call: TRBJ2-1
d_call: TRBD2
cdr3_length: 18
v_call: TRBV9
cdr3_nt: TGTGCCAGCAGCCTACGACTAGCGGAGGGCCTCTCCTACAATGAGCAGTTCTTC
cdr3_aa: CASSLRLAEGLSYNEQFF

clone_size: -
j_call: TRBJ2-1
d_call: -
cdr3_length: 15
v_call: TRBV5-1
cdr3_nt: TGCGCCAGCAGCTTGGTACTTACGGGGAGGAATGAGCAGTTCTTC
cdr3_aa: CASSLVLTGRNEQFF

clone_size: -
j_call: TRBJ1-5
d_call: -
cdr3_length: 14
v_call: TRBV7-9
cdr3_nt: TGTGCCAGCAGCGCGCAAAGCAGCAATCAGCCCCAGCATTTT
cdr3_aa: CASSAQSSNQPQHF

clone_size: many
j_call: TRBJ1-1
d_call: -
cdr3_length: 14
v_call: TRBV4-3
cdr3_nt: TGCGCCAGCAGCCCGTCGGACTGGAACACTGAAGCTTTCTTT
cdr3_aa: CASSPSDWNTEAFF